A single TCR beta chain is shown here with its context. Its antigen remains unidentified. Only in-frame clones appear in the TCRdb table, and some are missing; sequencing was by immunoSEQ multiplex PCR. The sample lists about 550,000 clones; less than 97% were seen once. This sample was included in a study of shared clonotypes between healthy human individuals. Study-level background: Two female and a few male donors aged 18 to 49 were enrolled. Whole-study findings and limits: When compared with the clonotypes that were shared by all four sorted-subset donors, the non-shared clonotypes turned out to have lower generation probabilities. Estimated richness values were generally larger in naive subsets than in memory subsets. Rarefaction exposed incomplete sorted-subset sequencing despite large depth.

Germline values: CDR1 SQVTM, CDR2 ANQGSEA. This CDR3 comprises 12 residues. Trimming removed 5 bases at V and 8 bases at J, with 12 bases between. Positive CCR7 selection of CD45RO-negative cells yielded the naive CD8 cells, and terminally differentiated effector memory CD45RA+ cells were excluded. Material for sequencing was naive CD8+ T cells sorted from blood. The clonotype was recovered from a woman aged 25 to 39 in good health. The gene calls are TRBV29-1 and TRBJ2-2, with D perhaps being TRBD1 or TRBD2 (6 bases each). The DNA for the CDR3 is TGCAGCGTTCAAGGGGGGAATGGGGAGCTGTTTTTT. Translated: CSVQGGNGELFF.